This record looks at one T cell receptor beta chain sequence and its context. The antigen is not known. The table came from immunoSEQ multiplex PCR; TCRdb's copy has only in-frame clones and leaves some out. The table shows 85,000 to 100,000 clones, with around nine tenths occurring only once. This entry is derived from a study of radiotherapy plus CTLA-4 blockade in lung cancer. Study-level results: The best prediction of response reportedly came from early blood T cell clone dynamics, with interferon-beta.

The clonotype was recovered from a human donor with non-small cell lung cancer that progressed on radiotherapy plus ipilimumab. This specimen was peripheral blood, taken from a patient treated with radiotherapy plus ipilimumab.

CDR3 amino acids: CASSFGSSYGYTF. As DNA, the CDR3 is TGTGCCAGCAGTTTTGGCAGCTCCTATGGCTACACCTTC. The chain is built from TRBV27 and TRBJ1-2; D gene ambiguous. The CDR3 loop spans 13 amino acids. V dropped 3 bases and J dropped 4 bases, with 9 bases sitting between them. Germline-derived CDR1 and CDR2 are MNHEY and SMNVEV (reference sequence).